Following are 2 T cell receptor beta chains from one sample sequenced in a study of shared clonotypes between healthy human individuals. Generated by immunoSEQ multiplex PCR, the TCRdb table keeps only in-frame clones and is missing some. The sample includes roughly 96,000 clones, more than 45% of them seen just once. What was sequenced was PBMCs. These TCRs come from a woman between 40 and 55 years old in good health. Some clones in this sample may be carry-over from other donors' samples.

This clone was counted only a few times. The V call is TRBV10-3, the J call TRBJ1-2, with unresolved D. Germline CDR1 and CDR2: ENHRY and SYGVKD. The CDR3 has 16 amino acids. The V gene lost 3 bases and the J gene lost 4 bases, with 18 bases spanning the gap. CDR3: CAISDLRLSGIYGYTF. In DNA, the CDR3 is TGTGCCATCAGTGACTTGAGGCTGTCGGGGATCTATGGCTACACCTTC.

The CDR3 loop is CASSPRQGAGTGELFF. The CDR3 region has the DNA TGCGCCAGCAGCCCGAGACAGGGGGCAGGGACCGGGGAGCTGTTTTTT. The V gene is TRBV5-1, the J gene TRBJ2-2, with 10 bases identical to TRBD1. The length of the CDR3 is 16 residues. Germline CDR1 and CDR2: SGHRS and YFSETQ. Germline trimming cut 4 bases from V and 5 bases from J; bases unmatched to any gene: 8.